These 18 T cell receptor beta chains were all obtained from the same sample, sequenced in a study of radiotherapy plus CTLA-4 blockade in lung cancer. Produced via immunoSEQ multiplex PCR; TCRdb's table is partial and in-frame only. The sample lists fewer than 75,000 clones; around nine tenths were seen once. The sample consisted of peripheral blood, taken from a patient treated with radiotherapy plus ipilimumab. The receptors stem from a human donor with non-small cell lung cancer that progressed on radiotherapy plus ipilimumab.

This rearrangement joins TRBV5-1 to TRBJ2-7; no definite D call. The V gene lost 3 bases and the J gene lost 7 bases, with 14 bases spanning the gap. Germline loops: CDR1 SGHRS, CDR2 YFSETQ. The CDR3 runs 13 residues. The CDR3 here is CASSSIPDGEQYF. The CDR3 DNA reads as TGCGCCAGCAGCTCGATCCCTGACGGGGAGCAGTACTTC.

This chain connects TRBV30 to TRBJ1-2; no clear D. Germline V gene data show CDR1 as GTSNPN and CDR2 as SVGIG (reference sequence). The V and J ends lost 0 bases and 8 bases respectively, with 10 bases between them. This CDR3 region has 12 residues. The CDR3 loop is CAWSVSVYGYTF. The DNA of the CDR3 is TGTGCCTGGAGTGTTTCGGTTTACGGCTACACCTTC.

The chain joins TRBV13 to TRBJ2-3; D uncertain. The germline gives CDR1 PRHDT, CDR2 FYEKMQ (reference sequence). This CDR3 spans 15 amino acids. V shed 5 bases and J shed 8 bases, with 20 bases lying between them. The CDR3, as DNA: TGTGCCAGCAGCCCACCGGCGCCCGGCGCAGGTACGCAGTATTTT. As protein: CASSPPAPGAGTQYF.

This clone occurred a few times. The chain is built from TRBV14 and TRBJ2-6; no clear D. The germline gives CDR1 SGHDN, CDR2 FVKESK. V lost 0 bases and J 0 bases, leaving 9 bases between the germline ends. The CDR3 length is 17 residues. CDR3 DNA: TGTGCCAGCAGCCAAGACTACCGGCTCTCTGGGGCCAACGTCCTGACTTTC. It translates to CASSQDYRLSGANVLTF.

In the case of this clone: The same CDR3 is also encoded by other DNA sequences in this sample. J is TRBJ2-2 and V is TRBV18; D call uncertain. Germline CDR1 reads KGHSH; CDR2 reads LQKENI. The CDR3 has 16 amino acids. The germline V and J ends were trimmed by 0 bases and 0 bases, with 8 bases remaining between them. Written as DNA, the CDR3 is TGTGCCAGCTCACCACCGTTAGGGCCGAACACCGGGGAGCTGTTTTTT. Its protein product is CASSPPLGPNTGELFF.

The chain joins TRBV11-2 to TRBJ2-6; 8 bases are a match to TRBD2. This CDR3 has 17 residues. Germline CDR1 reads SGHAT; CDR2 reads FQNNGV. J lost 4 bases, V lost 4 bases, and 9 bases had no gene match. The CDR3 region is CASSSGRGGRGANVLTF. CDR3 nucleotides: TGTGCCAGCAGCTCAGGACGGGGGGGCAGAGGGGCCAACGTCCTGACTTTC. Full variable domain (remainder filled in from reference TRBV11-2 and TRBJ2-6): EAGVAQSPRYKIIEKRQSVAFWCNPISGHATLYWYQQILGQGPKLLIQFQNNGVVDDSQLPKDRFSAERLKGVDSTLKIQPAKLEDSAVYLCASSSGRGGRGANVLTFGAGSRLTVL.

The rearrangement links TRBV5-4 to TRBJ2-1; a weak D match, TRBD1 (5 bases). V lost 2 bases to trimming and J lost 5 bases, with 8 bases between them. This CDR3 region has 13 residues. The germline CDR1 and CDR2 sequences are SGHNT and YYREEE (reference sequence). In DNA form, the CDR3 reads TGTGCCAGCAGCTTCAGGGTGGACAATGAGCAGTTCTTC. It translates to CASSFRVDNEQFF. The entire variable domain, with the rest obtained from reference TRBV5-4 and TRBJ2-1, is as follows: ETGVTQSPTHLIKTRGQQVTLRCSSQSGHNTVSWYQQALGQGPQFIFQYYREEENGRGNFPPRFSGLQFPNYSSELNVNALELDDSALYLCASSFRVDNEQFFGPGTRLTVL.

V gene TRBV19 combines with J gene TRBJ1-1; 11 bases match TRBD1. The junction had 3 bases not matched to a gene; V was cut back by 8 bases and J by 4 bases. Looked up from germline, CDR1 is LNHDA and CDR2 is SQIVND (reference sequence). The CDR3 has 13 amino acids. The CDR3 loop is CASGTGGSTEAFF. In DNA, the CDR3 is TGTGCCAGTGGGACAGGGGGAAGCACTGAAGCTTTCTTT.

This rearrangement joins TRBV5-1 to TRBJ2-7; 8 bases map to TRBD1. Germline values: CDR1 SGHRS, CDR2 YFSETQ. J was trimmed by 4 bases and V by 4 bases; bases with no gene match: 10. The CDR3 loop spans 15 amino acids. CDR3 bases: TGCGCCAGCAGCCCCTTGGCAGGGGGCGATTACGAGCAGTACTTC. Its protein product is CASSPLAGGDYEQYF.

The chain employs TRBV6-1 and TRBJ2-5, with 9 positions matching TRBD1. The CDR3 extends over 14 amino acids. V shed 7 bases, J shed 11 bases, and the junction held 14 bases outside the gene matches. Germline V CDR1 and CDR2: MNHNS, SASEGT. The CDR3 region is CASTSDRGSGEQYF. As DNA, the CDR3 is TGTGCCAGCACCTCGGACAGGGGCTCTGGTGAGCAGTACTTC.

This sequence joins TRBV7-3 and TRBJ2-3; 12 nucleotides agree with TRBD2. With 8 bases clipped from V and 4 bases from J, the junction kept 4 bases outside the gene matches. Germline-derived CDR1 and CDR2 are SGHTA and FQGTGA. The length of the CDR3 is 14 residues. The CDR3 sequence: CASRLAGVSDTQYF. CDR3 nucleotides: TGTGCCAGCCGACTAGCGGGAGTCTCAGATACGCAGTATTTT. Supplemented by reference TRBV7-3 and TRBJ2-3, the full variable domain reads GAGVSQTPSNKVTEKGKYVELRCDPISGHTALYWYRQSLGQGPEFLIYFQGTGAADDSGLPNDRFFAVRPEGSVSTLKIQRTERGDSAVYLCASRLAGVSDTQYFGPGTRLTVL.

The chain has TRBV5-3 and TRBJ2-7, with 9 positions matching TRBD2. TRBV5-3 is known as an ORF, though its function is uncertain. This CDR3 spans 17 amino acids. The trim removed 1 base at V and 0 bases at J, leaving 8 bases unmatched. Written as DNA, the CDR3 is TGTGCCAGAAGCTTGTTCGGTGTAGCGGGAGCCTCCTACGAGCAGTACTTC. Amino acids: CARSLFGVAGASYEQYF.

The chain uses TRBV7-3 and TRBJ2-5, with TRBD2 as a possible D gene (5 bases). The CDR3 loop spans 13 amino acids. Germline V lookup: CDR1 SGHTA, CDR2 FQGTGA. The V end lost 5 bases, the J end lost 5 bases, and 12 bases lay between the germline ends. CDR3: CASSGRPGETQYF. The CDR3 DNA reads TGTGCCAGCAGCGGAAGGCCGGGGGAGACCCAGTACTTC. Together with reference TRBV7-3 and TRBJ2-5, the CDR3 gives the full variable domain: GAGVSQTPSNKVTEKGKYVELRCDPISGHTALYWYRQSLGQGPEFLIYFQGTGAADDSGLPNDRFFAVRPEGSVSTLKIQRTERGDSAVYLCASSGRPGETQYFGPGTRLLVL.

The chain uses TRBV9 and TRBJ2-3; D is uncertain. Germline V gives CDR1 SGDLS, CDR2 YYNGEE. Trimming removed 2 bases from V and 0 bases from J, with 10 bases in between. CDR3 length: 15 amino acids. The CDR3: CASSVFSASTDTQYF. CDR3 sequence (DNA): TGTGCCAGCAGCGTTTTTAGTGCTAGCACAGATACGCAGTATTTT.

The V call is TRBV28, the J call TRBJ2-5, with 8 bases fitting TRBD1. The length of the CDR3 is 17 residues. V was pared by 6 bases and J by 7 bases, with 19 bases of the junction left unmatched. Germline CDR1 MDHEN, CDR2 SYDVKM. The CDR3 DNA reads TGTGCCAGCAGAGGGATGCAGGGGGCCATCCGAGTGGTGACCCAGTACTTC. Its protein is CASRGMQGAIRVVTQYF.

The genes are TRBV7-9 and TRBJ1-2; 7 nucleotides match TRBD1. Per the germline V gene, CDR1 is SEHNR and CDR2 is FQNEAQ (reference sequence). Trimming took 5 bases from V and 3 from J; bases not matched to a gene: 3. The CDR3 totals 13 residues. The CDR3 DNA is TGTGCCAGCAGCGGAGGGGGCGACTATGGCTACACCTTC. Translated, it gives CASSGGGDYGYTF.

The rearrangement uses TRBV6-5 and TRBJ2-5; no clear D. In germline, CDR1 is MNHEY, CDR2 SVGAGI. The CDR3 has 13 residues. Trimming took off 0 bases at V and 3 bases at J, with 5 bases between the two ends. The CDR3 DNA reads TGTGCCAGCAGTTACTCGTTTAAAGAGACCCAGTACTTC. Protein product: CASSYSFKETQYF.

The chain is built from TRBV9 and TRBJ2-5; D remains unclear. V was pared by 0 bases and J by 5 bases, with 8 bases between. CDR3 size: 13 residues. CDR1 and CDR2 from the germline V gene are SGDLS and YYNGEE. This CDR3 reads CASSVVSGETQYF. The CDR3 DNA reads TGTGCCAGCAGCGTAGTTAGTGGGGAGACCCAGTACTTC.